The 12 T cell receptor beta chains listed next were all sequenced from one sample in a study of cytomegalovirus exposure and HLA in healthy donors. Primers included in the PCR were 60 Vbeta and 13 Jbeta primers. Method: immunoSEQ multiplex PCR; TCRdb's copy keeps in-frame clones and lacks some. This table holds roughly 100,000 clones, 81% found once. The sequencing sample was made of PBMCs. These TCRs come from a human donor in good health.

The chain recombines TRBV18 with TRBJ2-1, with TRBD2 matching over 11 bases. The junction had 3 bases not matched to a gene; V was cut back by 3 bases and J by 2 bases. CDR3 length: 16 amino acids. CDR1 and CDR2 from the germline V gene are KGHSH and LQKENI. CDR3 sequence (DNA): TGTGCCAGCTCACCCTCTAGCGGGGGGCCCTACAATGAGCAGTTCTTC. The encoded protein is CASSPSSGGPYNEQFF.

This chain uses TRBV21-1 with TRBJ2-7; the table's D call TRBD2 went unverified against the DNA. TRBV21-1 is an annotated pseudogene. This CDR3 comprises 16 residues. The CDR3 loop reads CASSKSTAGDWSEQYF. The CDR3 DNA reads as TGTGCCAGCAGCAAATCTACAGCGGGAGACTGGTCCGAGCAGTACTTC.

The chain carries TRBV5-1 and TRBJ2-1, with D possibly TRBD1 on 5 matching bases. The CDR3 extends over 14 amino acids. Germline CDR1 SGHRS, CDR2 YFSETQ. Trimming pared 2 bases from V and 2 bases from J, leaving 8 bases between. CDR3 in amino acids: CASSFSGTYNEQFF. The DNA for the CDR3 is TGCGCCAGCAGCTTTTCAGGGACCTACAATGAGCAGTTCTTC.

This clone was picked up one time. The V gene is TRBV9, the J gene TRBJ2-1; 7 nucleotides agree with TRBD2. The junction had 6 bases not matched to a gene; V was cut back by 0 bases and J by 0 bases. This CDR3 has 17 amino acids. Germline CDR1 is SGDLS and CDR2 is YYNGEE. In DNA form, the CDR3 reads TGTGCCAGCAGCGTAGAGGGGACTATAAGCTCCTACAATGAGCAGTTCTTC. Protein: CASSVEGTISSYNEQFF.

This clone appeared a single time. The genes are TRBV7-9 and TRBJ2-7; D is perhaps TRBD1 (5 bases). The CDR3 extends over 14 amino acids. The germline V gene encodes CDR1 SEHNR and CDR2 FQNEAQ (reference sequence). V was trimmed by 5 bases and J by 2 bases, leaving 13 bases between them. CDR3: CASSAQKGAYEQYF. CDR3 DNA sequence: TGTGCCAGCAGCGCCCAAAAAGGGGCCTACGAGCAGTACTTC.

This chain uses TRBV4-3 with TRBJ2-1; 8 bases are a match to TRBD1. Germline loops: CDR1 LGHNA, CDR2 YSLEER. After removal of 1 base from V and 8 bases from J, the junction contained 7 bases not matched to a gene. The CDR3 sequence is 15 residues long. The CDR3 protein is CASSQGPGGLDEQFF. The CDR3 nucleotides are TGCGCCAGCAGCCAAGGGCCAGGGGGCTTGGATGAGCAGTTCTTC.

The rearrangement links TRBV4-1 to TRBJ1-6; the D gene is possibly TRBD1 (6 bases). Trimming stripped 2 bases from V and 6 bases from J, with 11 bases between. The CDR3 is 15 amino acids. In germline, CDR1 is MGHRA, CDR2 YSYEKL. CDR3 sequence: CASSQQGNGNSPLHF. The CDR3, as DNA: TGCGCCAGCAGCCAACAGGGGAATGGTAATTCACCCCTCCACTTT.

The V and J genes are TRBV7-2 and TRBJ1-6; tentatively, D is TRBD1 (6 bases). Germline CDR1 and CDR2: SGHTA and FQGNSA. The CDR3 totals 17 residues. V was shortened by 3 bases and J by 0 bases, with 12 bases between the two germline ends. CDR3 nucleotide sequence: TGTGCCAGCAGCTTTGGACAGCCGAGCTCCTATAATTCACCCCTCCACTTT. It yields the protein CASSFGQPSSYNSPLHF.

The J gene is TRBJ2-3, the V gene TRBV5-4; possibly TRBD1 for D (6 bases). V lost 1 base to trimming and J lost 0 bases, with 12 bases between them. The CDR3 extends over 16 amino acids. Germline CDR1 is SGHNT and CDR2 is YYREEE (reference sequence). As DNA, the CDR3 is TGTGCCAGCAGCTTGTCTGGGGGCCGTAGCACAGATACGCAGTATTTT. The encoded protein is CASSLSGGRSTDTQYF.

CDR3 sequence (DNA): TGTGCCAGCAGTTTAGTGGGGGCGGCCGGGGAGCTGTTTTTT. This translates into CASSLVGAAGELFF. The chain carries TRBV27 and TRBJ2-2, with D maybe TRBD1 (6 bases). The CDR3 covers 14 residues. Germline V gives CDR1 MNHEY, CDR2 SMNVEV (reference sequence). Between the trimmed V and J ends, which lost 2 bases and 6 bases, there was a span of 10 bases.

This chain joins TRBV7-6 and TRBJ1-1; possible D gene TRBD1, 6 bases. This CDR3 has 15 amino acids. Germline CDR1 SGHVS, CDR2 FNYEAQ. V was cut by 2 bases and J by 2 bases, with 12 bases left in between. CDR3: CASSLRGTGNTEAFF. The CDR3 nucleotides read TGTGCCAGCAGCTTAAGGGGGACGGGTAACACTGAAGCTTTCTTT.

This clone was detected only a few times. This CDR3 reads CASSDSTSGSEQFF. CDR3 nucleotides: TGTGCCAGCAGTGACTCGACTAGCGGGAGTGAGCAGTTCTTC. The chain carries TRBV6-4 and TRBJ2-1, with 12 nucleotides matching TRBD2. The germline CDR1 and CDR2 sequences are MRHNA and SNTAGT. V was clipped by 0 bases and J by 9 bases; unmatched bases: 0. The CDR3 extends over 14 amino acids.